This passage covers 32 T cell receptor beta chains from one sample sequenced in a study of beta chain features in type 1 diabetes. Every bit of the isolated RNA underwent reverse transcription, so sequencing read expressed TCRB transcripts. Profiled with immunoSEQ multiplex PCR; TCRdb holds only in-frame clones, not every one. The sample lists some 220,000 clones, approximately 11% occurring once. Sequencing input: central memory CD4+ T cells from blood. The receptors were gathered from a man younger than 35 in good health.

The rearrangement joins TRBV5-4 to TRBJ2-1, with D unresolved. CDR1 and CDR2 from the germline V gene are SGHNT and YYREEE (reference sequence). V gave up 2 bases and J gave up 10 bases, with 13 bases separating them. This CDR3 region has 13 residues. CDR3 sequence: CASSFSGVREQFF. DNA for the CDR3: TGTGCCAGCAGCTTTTCTGGAGTAAGGGAGCAGTTCTTC.

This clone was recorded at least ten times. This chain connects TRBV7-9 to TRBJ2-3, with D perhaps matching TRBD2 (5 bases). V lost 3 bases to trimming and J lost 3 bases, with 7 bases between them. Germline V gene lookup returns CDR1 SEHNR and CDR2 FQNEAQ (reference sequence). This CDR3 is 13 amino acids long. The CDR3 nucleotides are TGTGCCAGCAGCTTCCGACTAACAGATACGCAGTATTTT. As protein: CASSFRLTDTQYF.

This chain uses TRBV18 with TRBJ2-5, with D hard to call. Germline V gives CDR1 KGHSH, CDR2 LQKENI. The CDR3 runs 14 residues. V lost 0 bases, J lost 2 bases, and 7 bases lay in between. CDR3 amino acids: CASSPPSIQETQYF. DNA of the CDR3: TGTGCCAGCTCACCACCTAGCATACAAGAGACCCAGTACTTC.

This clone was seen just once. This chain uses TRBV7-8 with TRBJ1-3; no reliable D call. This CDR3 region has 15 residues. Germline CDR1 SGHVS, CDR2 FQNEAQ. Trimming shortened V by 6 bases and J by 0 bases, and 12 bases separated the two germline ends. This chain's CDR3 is CASRQGRASGNTIYF. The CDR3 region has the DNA TGTGCCAGCAGACAAGGGCGGGCCTCTGGAAACACCATATATTTT.

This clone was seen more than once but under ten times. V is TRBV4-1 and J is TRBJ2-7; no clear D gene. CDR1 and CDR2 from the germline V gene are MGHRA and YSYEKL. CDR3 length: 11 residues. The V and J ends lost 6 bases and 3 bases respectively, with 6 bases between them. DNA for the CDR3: TGCGCCAGCAGGGGCAGCTACGAGCAGTACTTC. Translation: CASRGSYEQYF.

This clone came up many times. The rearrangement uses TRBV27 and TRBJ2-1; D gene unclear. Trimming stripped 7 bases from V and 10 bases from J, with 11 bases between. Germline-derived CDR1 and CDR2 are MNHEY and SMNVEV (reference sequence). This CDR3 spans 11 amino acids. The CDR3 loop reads CASTRGVEQFF. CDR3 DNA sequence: TGTGCCAGCACCAGAGGAGTGGAGCAGTTCTTC.

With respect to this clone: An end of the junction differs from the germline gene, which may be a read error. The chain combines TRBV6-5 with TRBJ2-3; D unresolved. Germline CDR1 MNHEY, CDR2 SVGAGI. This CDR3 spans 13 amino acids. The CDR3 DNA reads TGTGCCATCAGTGAGCTTTTAGCAGATACGCAGTATTTT. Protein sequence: CAISELLADTQYF.

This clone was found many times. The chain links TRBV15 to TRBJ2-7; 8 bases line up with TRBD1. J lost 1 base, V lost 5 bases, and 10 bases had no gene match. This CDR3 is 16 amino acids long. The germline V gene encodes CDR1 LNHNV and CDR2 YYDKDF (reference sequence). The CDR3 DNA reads TGTGCCACCAGCCCAGGGGGCCAGGGGTATTCCTACGAGCAGTACTTC. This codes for CATSPGGQGYSYEQYF.

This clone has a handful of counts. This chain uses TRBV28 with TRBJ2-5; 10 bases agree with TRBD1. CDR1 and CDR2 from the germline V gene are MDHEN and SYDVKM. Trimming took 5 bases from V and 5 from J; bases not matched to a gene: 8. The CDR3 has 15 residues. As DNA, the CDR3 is TGTGCCAGCAGTAGATTGGGACAGGGGAGGGAGACCCAGTACTTC. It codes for CASSRLGQGRETQYF.

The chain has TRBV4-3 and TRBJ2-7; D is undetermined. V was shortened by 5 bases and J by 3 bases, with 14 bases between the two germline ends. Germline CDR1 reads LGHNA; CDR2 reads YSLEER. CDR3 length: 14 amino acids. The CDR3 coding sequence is TGCGCCAGCAGCTTTGACCAGACGGGCTACGAGCAGTACTTC. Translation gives CASSFDQTGYEQYF.

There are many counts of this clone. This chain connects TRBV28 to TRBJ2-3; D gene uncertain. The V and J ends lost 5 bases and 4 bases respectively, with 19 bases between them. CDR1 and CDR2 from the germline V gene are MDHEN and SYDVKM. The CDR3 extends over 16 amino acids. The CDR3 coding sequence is TGTGCCAGCAGTCCAGGTCAGGCGAAGAGGCCAGATACGCAGTATTTT. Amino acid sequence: CASSPGQAKRPDTQYF.

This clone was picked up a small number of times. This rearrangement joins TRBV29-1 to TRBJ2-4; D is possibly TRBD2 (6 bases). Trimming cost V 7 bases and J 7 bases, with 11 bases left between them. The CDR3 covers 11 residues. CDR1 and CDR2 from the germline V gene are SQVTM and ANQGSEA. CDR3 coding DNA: TGCAGCGCGGGGGAAGGCAACATTCAGTACTTC. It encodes CSAGEGNIQYF. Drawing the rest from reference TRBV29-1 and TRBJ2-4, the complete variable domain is SAVISQKPSRDICQRGTSLTIQCQVDSQVTMMFWYRQQPGQSLTLIATANQGSEATYESGFVIDKFPISRPNLTFSTLTVSNMSPEDSSIYLCSAGEGNIQYFGAGTRLSVL.

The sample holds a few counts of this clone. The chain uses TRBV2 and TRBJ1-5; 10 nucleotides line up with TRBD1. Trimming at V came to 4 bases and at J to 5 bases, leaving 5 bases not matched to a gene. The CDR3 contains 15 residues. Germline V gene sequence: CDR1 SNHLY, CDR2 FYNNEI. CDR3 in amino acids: CASSGQGAAHQPQHF. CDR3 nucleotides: TGTGCCAGCAGTGGACAGGGGGCAGCCCATCAGCCCCAGCATTTT.

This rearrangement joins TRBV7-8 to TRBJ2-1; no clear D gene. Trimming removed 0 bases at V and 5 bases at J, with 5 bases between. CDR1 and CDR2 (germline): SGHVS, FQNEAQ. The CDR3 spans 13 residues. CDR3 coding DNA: TGTGCCAGCAGCTTAGCCAGGAACAATGAGCAGTTCTTC. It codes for CASSLARNNEQFF.

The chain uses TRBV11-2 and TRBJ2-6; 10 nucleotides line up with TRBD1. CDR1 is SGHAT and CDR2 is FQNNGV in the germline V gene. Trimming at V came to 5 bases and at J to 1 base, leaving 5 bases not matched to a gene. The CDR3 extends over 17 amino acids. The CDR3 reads CASSPGTGASGANVLTF. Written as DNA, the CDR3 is TGTGCCAGCAGCCCGGGGACAGGGGCTTCTGGGGCCAACGTCCTGACTTTC.

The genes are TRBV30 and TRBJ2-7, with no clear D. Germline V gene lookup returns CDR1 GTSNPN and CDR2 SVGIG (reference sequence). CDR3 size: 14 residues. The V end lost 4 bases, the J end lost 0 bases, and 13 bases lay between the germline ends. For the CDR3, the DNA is TGTGCCTGGAAATTGTGGTCCAGCTCCTACGAGCAGTACTTC. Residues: CAWKLWSSSYEQYF. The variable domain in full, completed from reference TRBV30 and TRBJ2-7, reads SQTIHQWPATLVQPVGSPLSLECTVEGTSNPNLYWYRQAAGRGLQLLFYSVGIGQISSEVPQNLSASRPQDRQFILSSKKLLLSDSGFYLCAWKLWSSSYEQYFGPGTRLTVT.

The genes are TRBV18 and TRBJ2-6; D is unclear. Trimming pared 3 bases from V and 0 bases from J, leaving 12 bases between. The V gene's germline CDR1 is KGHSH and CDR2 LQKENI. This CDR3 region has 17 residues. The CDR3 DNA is TGTGCCAGCTCACCCCAGCAGCCCGACTCTGGGGCCAACGTCCTGACTTTC. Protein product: CASSPQQPDSGANVLTF.

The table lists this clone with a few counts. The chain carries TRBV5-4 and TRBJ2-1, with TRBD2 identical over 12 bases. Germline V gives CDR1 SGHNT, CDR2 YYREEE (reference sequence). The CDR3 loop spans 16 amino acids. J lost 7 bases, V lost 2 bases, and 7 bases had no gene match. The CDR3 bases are TGTGCCAGCAGCTTCCCTAGCGGGAGGGATGTTAATGAGCAGTTCTTC. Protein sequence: CASSFPSGRDVNEQFF.

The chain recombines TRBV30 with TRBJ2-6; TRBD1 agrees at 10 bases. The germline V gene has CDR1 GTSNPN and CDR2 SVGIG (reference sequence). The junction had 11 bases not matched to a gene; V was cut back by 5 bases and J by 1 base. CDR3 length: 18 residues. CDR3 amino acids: CAWLRRDRGFSGANVLTF. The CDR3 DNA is TGTGCCTGGCTGCGCCGGGACAGGGGATTTTCTGGGGCCAACGTCCTGACTTTC.

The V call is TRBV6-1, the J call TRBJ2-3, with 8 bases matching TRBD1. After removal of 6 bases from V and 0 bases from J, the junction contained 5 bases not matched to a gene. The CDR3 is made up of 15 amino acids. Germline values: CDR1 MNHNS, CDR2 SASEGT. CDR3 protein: CASRRTGTSTDTQYF. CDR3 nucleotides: TGTGCCAGCAGGCGGACAGGGACTAGCACAGATACGCAGTATTTT.

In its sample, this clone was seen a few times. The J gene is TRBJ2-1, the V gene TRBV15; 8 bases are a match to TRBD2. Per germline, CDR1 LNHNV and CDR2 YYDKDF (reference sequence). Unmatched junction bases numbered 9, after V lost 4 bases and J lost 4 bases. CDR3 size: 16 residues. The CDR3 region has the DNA TGTGCCACCAGCAAGCGTAGCGGGATATCATACAATGAGCAGTTCTTC. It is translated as CATSKRSGISYNEQFF. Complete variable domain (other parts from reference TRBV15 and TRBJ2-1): DAMVIQNPRYQVTQFGKPVTLSCSQTLNHNVMYWYQQKSSQAPKLLFHYYDKDFNNEADTPDNFQSRRPNTSFCFLDIRSPGLGDTAMYLCATSKRSGISYNEQFFGPGTRLTVL.

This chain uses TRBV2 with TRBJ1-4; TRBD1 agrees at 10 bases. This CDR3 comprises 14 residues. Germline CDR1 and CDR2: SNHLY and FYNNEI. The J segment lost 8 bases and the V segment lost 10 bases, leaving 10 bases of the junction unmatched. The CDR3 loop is CATKGGQGSEKLFF. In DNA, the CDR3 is TGTGCCACCAAGGGGGGACAGGGGAGCGAAAAACTGTTTTTT.

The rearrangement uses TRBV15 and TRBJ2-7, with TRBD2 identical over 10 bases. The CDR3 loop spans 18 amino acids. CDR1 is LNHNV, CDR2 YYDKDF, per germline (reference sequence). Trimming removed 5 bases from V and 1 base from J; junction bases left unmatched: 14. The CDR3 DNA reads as TGTGCCACCAGCGCGGGGTGGGCTAGCGGGAGTTCATCCTACGAGCAGTACTTC. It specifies CATSAGWASGSSSYEQYF.

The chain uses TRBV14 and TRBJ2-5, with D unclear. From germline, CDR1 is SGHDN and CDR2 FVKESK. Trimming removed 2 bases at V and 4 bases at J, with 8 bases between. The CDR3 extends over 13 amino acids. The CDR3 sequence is CASSQYLAETQYF. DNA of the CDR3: TGTGCCAGCAGCCAATATCTCGCAGAGACCCAGTACTTC.

The CDR3 DNA follows: TGTGCCAGCAGCTTAGATGGTCTAGGAACAGGGAGGAACACTGAAGCTTTCTTT. Translated, it gives CASSLDGLGTGRNTEAFF. The rearrangement joins TRBV11-2 to TRBJ1-1; possible D gene TRBD1, 6 bases. The CDR3 extends over 18 amino acids. CDR1 is SGHAT and CDR2 is FQNNGV in the germline V gene. The V and J ends lost 0 bases and 1 base respectively, with 18 bases between them.

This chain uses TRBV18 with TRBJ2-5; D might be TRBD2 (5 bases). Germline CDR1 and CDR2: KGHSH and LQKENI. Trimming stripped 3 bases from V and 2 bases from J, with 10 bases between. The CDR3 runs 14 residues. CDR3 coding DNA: TGTGCCAGCTCACCCTGGACTCGGCAAGAGACCCAGTACTTC. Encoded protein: CASSPWTRQETQYF. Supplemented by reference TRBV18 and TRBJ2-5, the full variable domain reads NAGVMQNPRHLVRRRGQEARLRCSPMKGHSHVYWYRQLPEEGLKFMVYLQKENIIDESGMPKERFSAEFPKEGPSILRIQQVVRGDSAAYFCASSPWTRQETQYFGPGTRLLVL.

CDR3 bases: TGTGCCAGCAGCGCGGGCCCTTTGAACACTGAAGCTTTCTTT. Its protein is CASSAGPLNTEAFF. The rearrangement joins TRBV5-6 to TRBJ1-1; no firm D call. CDR1 SGHDT and CDR2 YYEEEE come from the germline V gene. There are 14 residues in the CDR3. V lost 4 bases, J lost 0 bases, and 10 bases lay in between.

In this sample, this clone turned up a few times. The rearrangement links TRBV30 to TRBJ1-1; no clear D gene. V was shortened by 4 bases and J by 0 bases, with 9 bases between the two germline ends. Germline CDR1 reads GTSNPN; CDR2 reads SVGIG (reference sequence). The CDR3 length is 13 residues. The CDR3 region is CAWKRTVNTEAFF. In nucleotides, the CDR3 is TGTGCCTGGAAAAGGACGGTGAACACTGAAGCTTTCTTT.

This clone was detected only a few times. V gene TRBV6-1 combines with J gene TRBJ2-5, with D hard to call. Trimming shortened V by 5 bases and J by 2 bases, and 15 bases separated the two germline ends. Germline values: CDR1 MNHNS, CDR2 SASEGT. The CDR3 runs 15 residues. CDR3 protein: CASSTLTGGQETQYF. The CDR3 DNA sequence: TGTGCCAGCAGTACCCTAACCGGCGGACAAGAGACCCAGTACTTC.

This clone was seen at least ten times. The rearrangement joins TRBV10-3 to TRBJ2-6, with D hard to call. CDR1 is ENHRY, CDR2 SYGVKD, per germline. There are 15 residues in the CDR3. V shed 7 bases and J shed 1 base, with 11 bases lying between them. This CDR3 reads CAIKGDGSGANVLTF. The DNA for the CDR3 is TGTGCCATCAAGGGTGACGGATCTGGGGCCAACGTCCTGACTTTC.

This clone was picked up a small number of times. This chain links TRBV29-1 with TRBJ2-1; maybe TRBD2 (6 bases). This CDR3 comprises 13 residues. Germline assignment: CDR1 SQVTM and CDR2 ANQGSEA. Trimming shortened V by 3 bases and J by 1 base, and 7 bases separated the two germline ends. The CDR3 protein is CSVERGSYNEQFF. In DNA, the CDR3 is TGCAGCGTTGAGCGGGGATCCTACAATGAGCAGTTCTTC.

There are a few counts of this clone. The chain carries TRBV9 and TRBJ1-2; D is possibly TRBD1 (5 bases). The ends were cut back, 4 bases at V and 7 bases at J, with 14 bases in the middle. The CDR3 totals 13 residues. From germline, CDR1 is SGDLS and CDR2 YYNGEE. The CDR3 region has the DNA TGTGCCAGCAGCTCCTCGGGGACTGGTGGCTACACCTTC. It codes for CASSSSGTGGYTF.